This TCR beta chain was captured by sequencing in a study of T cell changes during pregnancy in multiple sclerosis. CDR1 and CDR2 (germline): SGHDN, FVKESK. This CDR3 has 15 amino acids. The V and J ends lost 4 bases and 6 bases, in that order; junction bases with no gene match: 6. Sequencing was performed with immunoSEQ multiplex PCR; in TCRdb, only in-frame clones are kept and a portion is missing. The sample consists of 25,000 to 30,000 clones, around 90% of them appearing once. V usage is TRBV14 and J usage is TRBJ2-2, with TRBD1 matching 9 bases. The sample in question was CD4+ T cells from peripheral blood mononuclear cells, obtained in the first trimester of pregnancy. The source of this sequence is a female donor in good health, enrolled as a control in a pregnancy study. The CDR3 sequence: CASSRGDRVPGELFF. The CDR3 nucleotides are TGTGCCAGCAGCCGAGGGGACAGGGTACCCGGGGAGCTGTTTTTT.